Listed here are 10 T cell receptor beta chains from one sample, sequenced in a study of cytomegalovirus exposure and HLA in healthy donors. This PCR relied on a set of 60 Vbeta primers and 13 Jbeta primers. Measured with immunoSEQ multiplex PCR; TCRdb has only the in-frame clones, and not every one. The table has around 180,000 clones, about four fifths seen once. The specimen was PBMCs. The source is a girl under 18 in good health and CMV-seropositive.

The genes are TRBV6-4 and TRBJ2-1; a possible D gene is TRBD1 (6 bases). Trimming removed 5 bases from V and 2 bases from J, with 13 bases in between. Germline V gene data show CDR1 as MRHNA and CDR2 as SNTAGT. There are 15 residues in the CDR3. As DNA, the CDR3 is TGTGCCAGCAGTCTCTCAGGGGCCACCTACAATGAGCAGTTCTTC. It encodes CASSLSGATYNEQFF.

This chain connects TRBV7-3 to TRBJ2-3; possible D gene TRBD2, 7 bases. Trimming left V 8 bases short and J 2 bases short, with 17 bases between. This CDR3 contains 15 residues. Per germline, CDR1 SGHTA and CDR2 FQGTGA. CDR3 sequence (DNA): TGTGCCAGCGCCCCCGAGGGGGGGCTCACAGATACGCAGTATTTT. Its protein product is CASAPEGGLTDTQYF.

A word on this clone: This sample also contains other DNA sequences that code for the same CDR3. The genes are TRBV30 and TRBJ2-1; 13 nucleotides align to TRBD2. V dropped 1 base and J dropped 11; count of bases not matched to a gene: 14. CDR1 and CDR2 from the germline V gene are GTSNPN and SVGIG (reference sequence). CDR3 size: 17 residues. In nucleotides, the CDR3 is TGTGCCTGGAGTGCAGGGAGGGCCGGGACTAGCGGGACGAAGCAGTTCTTC. It yields the protein CAWSAGRAGTSGTKQFF.

This chain joins TRBV14 and TRBJ2-2; perhaps TRBD2 as D (6 bases). The CDR3 consists of 18 residues. Trimming pared 1 base from V and 0 bases from J, leaving 15 bases between. Germline CDR1 SGHDN, CDR2 FVKESK. CDR3 residues: CASSQAPRTGANTGELFF. CDR3 DNA: TGTGCCAGCAGCCAAGCACCCCGTACGGGGGCGAACACCGGGGAGCTGTTTTTT.

The chain recombines TRBV7-2 with TRBJ2-1; TRBD2 agrees at 7 bases. The V segment lost 8 bases and the J segment 7 bases; nucleotides outside the gene matches: 11. There are 14 residues in the CDR3. Germline CDR1 reads SGHTA; CDR2 reads FQGNSA. The CDR3 DNA reads TGTGCCAGCTCCCTTAGGAAACTAGCGAATGAGCAGTTCTTC. Amino acid sequence: CASSLRKLANEQFF.

The chain employs TRBV28 and TRBJ1-6, with TRBD1 identical over 10 bases. The germline V gene has CDR1 MDHEN and CDR2 SYDVKM. The CDR3 loop spans 21 amino acids. V was clipped by 1 base and J by 2 bases; unmatched bases: 14. CDR3 loop: CASSLLGILGQGVAYNSPLHF. In DNA, the CDR3 is TGTGCCAGCAGTTTATTGGGTATCTTAGGACAGGGGGTTGCCTATAATTCACCCCTCCACTTT.

This clone was observed a few times. The chain carries TRBV13 and TRBJ1-2; D remains unclear. Germline assignment: CDR1 PRHDT and CDR2 FYEKMQ (reference sequence). This CDR3 has 12 residues. The V end was cut by 2 bases, the J end by 7 bases, with 8 bases between. CDR3 in DNA: TGTGCCAGCAGCTTATCGTGGGCTGGCTACACCTTC. Translated, it gives CASSLSWAGYTF.

This chain connects TRBV2 to TRBJ1-5; TRBD1 aligns across 7 bases. V dropped 6 bases and J dropped 7; count of bases not matched to a gene: 6. The length of the CDR3 is 13 residues. The V gene's germline CDR1 is SNHLY and CDR2 FYNNEI. CDR3 coding DNA: TGTGCCAGCAGCACAGGGGCTGAACAGCCCCAGCATTTT. Its translation: CASSTGAEQPQHF.

This chain joins TRBV9 and TRBJ1-4, with TRBD1 as a possible D gene (5 bases). This CDR3 contains 13 residues. The germline V gene has CDR1 SGDLS and CDR2 YYNGEE. V lost 6 bases, J lost 8 bases, and 14 bases lay in between. DNA for the CDR3: TGTGCCAGCAACGGGGGGACGTCAGAAAAACTGTTTTTT. This encodes CASNGGTSEKLFF.

Here the CDR3 DNA reads TGCAGCGTTGAAGGGGAGGCAGGGTACGAGCAGTACTTC. Protein: CSVEGEAGYEQYF. The rearrangement uses TRBV29-1 and TRBJ2-7; a weak D match, TRBD2 (6 bases). V was trimmed by 1 base and J by 4 bases, leaving 11 bases between them. The CDR3 length is 13 residues. Germline loops: CDR1 SQVTM, CDR2 ANQGSEA.